The clone carrying this TCR beta chain was seen a handful of times. As yet, its antigen is unknown. This entry belongs to a study of T cells in Graves' hyperthyroidism and ophthalmopathy. Whole-study findings and limits: Ophthalmopathy and stable hyperthyroidism were told apart by a 13 V-J model. The model anticipated ophthalmopathy a median about 7 months pre-onset.

The germline gives CDR1 SGHKS, CDR2 YYEKEE (reference sequence). The CDR3 length is 14 residues. V was clipped by 0 bases and J by 2 bases, with 7 bases between them. The source material, RNA transcripts, was used to amplify TCR beta CDR3 regions. Initially, a first-round RT-PCR of the TCR CDR3 employed the HTBI primer set. TCRdb re-called the multiplex PCR reads with MiXCR, one entry per CDR3 protein. There are about 350,000 distinct CDR3 sequences in the sample; around 14% occur only once, and around 23% lies in the top ten. For the diagnoses, clinical symptoms, serum thyroxine and TRAb, thyroid ultrasound and orbital computed tomography were used.

The TCR comes from a woman in her thirties with Graves' hyperthyroidism. Source material: blood. This chain joins TRBV5-5 and TRBJ2-3, with D hard to call. For the CDR3, the DNA is TGTGCCAGCAGCTTGGACTTCTCCACAGATACGCAGTATTTT. Translating gives CASSLDFSTDTQYF. The complete variable domain, with remaining parts taken from reference TRBV5-5 and TRBJ2-3, reads DAGVTQSPTHLIKTRGQQVTLRCSPISGHKSVSWYQQVLGQGPQFIFQYYEKEERGRGNFPDRFSARQFPNYSSELNVNALLLGDSALYLCASSLDFSTDTQYFGPGTRLTVL.